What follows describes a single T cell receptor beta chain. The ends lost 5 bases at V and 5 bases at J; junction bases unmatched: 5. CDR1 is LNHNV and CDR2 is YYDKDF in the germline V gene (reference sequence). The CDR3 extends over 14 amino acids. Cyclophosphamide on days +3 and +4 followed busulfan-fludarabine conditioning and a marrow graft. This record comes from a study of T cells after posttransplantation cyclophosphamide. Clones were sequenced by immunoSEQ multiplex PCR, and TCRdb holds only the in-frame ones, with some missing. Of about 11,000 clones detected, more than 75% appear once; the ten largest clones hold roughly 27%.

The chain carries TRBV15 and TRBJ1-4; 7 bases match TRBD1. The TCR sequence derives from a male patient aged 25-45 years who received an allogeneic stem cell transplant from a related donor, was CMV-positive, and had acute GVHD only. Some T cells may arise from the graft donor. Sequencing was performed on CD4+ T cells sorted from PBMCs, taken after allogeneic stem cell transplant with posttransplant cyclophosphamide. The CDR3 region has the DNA TGTGCCACCAGCCCGCGACAGGGAAATGAAAAACTGTTTTTT. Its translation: CATSPRQGNEKLFF.